This T cell receptor beta chain was captured in a study of shared clonotypes between healthy human individuals. Study-wide points: Against clonotypes common to all four donors, non-shared ones had lower generation probabilities.

Those who donated, Caucasian adults without exception, all lived in Nashville, Tennessee. Produced via immunoSEQ multiplex PCR; TCRdb's table is partial and in-frame only. The top ten clones hold about 0.41% of a sample with 2.3 million or so clones, more than 80% of them seen once. V lost 0 bases, J lost 6 bases, and 12 bases stayed unmatched. The length of the CDR3 is 18 residues. In germline, CDR1 is LGHNA, CDR2 YNFKEQ. With regard to this clone: Its antigen is unknown.

The material sequenced was naive CD4+ T cells from PBMCs. The subset here: CD45RA+ positively selected. This clonotype was sampled from a man between 18 and 35 years old in good health. Some clones in this sample may be carry-over from other donors' samples. The rearrangement links TRBV4-2 to TRBJ2-7; TRBD2 agrees at 12 bases. CDR3 region: CASSQDRTSGRRGGEQYF. DNA of the CDR3: TGTGCCAGCAGCCAAGATCGCACTAGCGGGAGGAGGGGGGGCGAGCAGTACTTC.